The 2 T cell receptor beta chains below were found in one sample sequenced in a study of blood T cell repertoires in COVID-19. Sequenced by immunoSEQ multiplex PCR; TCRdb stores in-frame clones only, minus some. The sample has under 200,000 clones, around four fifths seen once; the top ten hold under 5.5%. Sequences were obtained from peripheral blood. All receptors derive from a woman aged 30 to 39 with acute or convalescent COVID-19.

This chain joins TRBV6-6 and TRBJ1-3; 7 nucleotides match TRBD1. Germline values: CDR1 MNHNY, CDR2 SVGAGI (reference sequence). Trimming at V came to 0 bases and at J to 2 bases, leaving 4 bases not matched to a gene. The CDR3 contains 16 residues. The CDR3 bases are TGTGCCAGCAGTTACTCGGAGGGGGCAACTGGAAACACCATATATTTT. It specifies CASSYSEGATGNTIYF.

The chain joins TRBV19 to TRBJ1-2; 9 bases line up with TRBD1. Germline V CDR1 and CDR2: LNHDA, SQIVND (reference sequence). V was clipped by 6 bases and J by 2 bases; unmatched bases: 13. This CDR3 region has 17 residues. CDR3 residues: CASSTHYGQGQNYGYTF. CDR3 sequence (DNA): TGTGCCAGTAGCACCCACTACGGACAGGGGCAGAACTATGGCTACACCTTC.